The T cell receptor beta chain under discussion was sequenced for a study of identical twins. Each CDR3 protein is one row after TCRdb ran MiXCR on the 5' RACE reads. This sample has 540,000 or so distinct CDR3 sequences; about a fifth occur once, and the top ten carry 0.48%. The CDR3 runs to 13 residues. Per the germline V gene, CDR1 is MNHNY and CDR2 is SVGAGI (reference sequence). V gave up 11 bases and J gave up 7 bases, with 18 bases separating them. As regards this clonotype: Its antigen is unknown.

Notes on the study in general: It was cross-sectional statistical analysis, not following the same donors, that the conclusions relied on.

All donors comprised healthy Caucasians. This sample also appeared in a second study, on yellow fever vaccine responses in identical twins.

The material sequenced was CD4+ T cells sorted from blood. The TCR was taken from a woman younger than 35 in good health. The chain is built from TRBV6-6 and TRBJ2-1; unclear D gene. CDR3 amino acids: CAHGVTYTNEQFF. CDR3 nucleotides: TGTGCCCACGGCGTAACCTATACGAATGAGCAGTTCTTC.